The 8 T cell receptor beta chains presented below share a single source sample, sequenced in a study of blood T cell repertoires in COVID-19. Sequencing used immunoSEQ multiplex PCR; TCRdb keeps in-frame clones, though not all of them. The data hold around 70,000 clones, with roughly four fifths observed a single time. The sequenced material came from peripheral blood. The receptors derive from a woman aged 70-85 years with acute or convalescent COVID-19.

The J gene is TRBJ2-1, the V gene TRBV7-2; the match to TRBD2 covers 7 bases. Germline lookup yields CDR1 SGHTA and CDR2 FQGNSA. The CDR3 is 13 amino acids. J was trimmed by 16 bases and V by 4 bases; bases with no gene match: 13. This chain's CDR3 is CASSSQRGGSVFF. In DNA, the CDR3 is TGTGCCAGCAGCTCTCAGCGTGGCGGGAGTGTATTCTTC.

This clone showed up just once. CDR3 region: CASSPTGGWNTEAFF. The DNA for the CDR3 is TGTGCCAGCAGCCCAACAGGGGGTTGGAACACTGAAGCTTTCTTT. This sequence joins TRBV9 and TRBJ1-1; 8 bases align to TRBD1. The CDR3 runs 15 residues. The J segment lost 1 base and the V segment lost 4 bases, leaving 6 bases of the junction unmatched. Germline V CDR1 and CDR2: SGDLS, YYNGEE.

The V call is TRBV30, the J call TRBJ1-5, with D uncertain. Trimming removed 3 bases from V and 0 bases from J, with 12 bases in between. Per the germline V gene, CDR1 is GTSNPN and CDR2 is SVGIG (reference sequence). The CDR3 length is 15 residues. CDR3 in amino acids: CAWSKQQFSNQPQHF. The CDR3 DNA is TGTGCCTGGAGCAAACAACAGTTTAGCAATCAGCCCCAGCATTTT.

Here the CDR3 DNA reads TGTGCCAGCAGTCTGACGGGGGGGGCGCCGAACTATGGCTACACCTTC. Translating gives CASSLTGGAPNYGYTF. The V and J genes are TRBV5-8 and TRBJ1-2, with D perhaps TRBD1 (6 bases). Trimming stripped 5 bases from V and 2 bases from J, with 19 bases between. The CDR3 runs to 16 residues. The V gene's germline CDR1 is SGHTS and CDR2 YDEGEE.

The V and J genes are TRBV19 and TRBJ1-1; D is unresolved. Looked up from germline, CDR1 is LNHDA and CDR2 is SQIVND (reference sequence). CDR3 length equals 12 residues. Between the trimmed V and J ends, which lost 9 bases and 3 bases, there was a span of 11 bases. CDR3 nucleotides: TGTGCCAGCAATAAACGAGACACTGAAGCTTTCTTT. Encoded protein: CASNKRDTEAFF.

The chain combines TRBV5-6 with TRBJ2-1, with D unresolved. Germline CDR1 SGHDT, CDR2 YYEEEE. The CDR3 loop spans 13 amino acids. V lost 4 bases, J lost 0 bases, and 5 bases lay in between. DNA of the CDR3: TGTGCCAGCAGCGGCGGCTCCTACAATGAGCAGTTCTTC. Its translation is CASSGGSYNEQFF.

This chain connects TRBV28 to TRBJ2-1; a weak D match, TRBD2 (6 bases). CDR1 is MDHEN, CDR2 SYDVKM, per germline. Trimming removed 6 bases from V and 0 bases from J, with 15 bases in between. The CDR3 is 16 amino acids. CDR3 protein: CASRPRGSGSYNEQFF. The CDR3 DNA reads TGTGCCAGCAGACCCCGGGGTAGCGGCTCCTACAATGAGCAGTTCTTC.

J is TRBJ2-1 and V is TRBV11-1; the D is unclear. The CDR3 is made up of 15 amino acids. Germline assignment: CDR1 SGHAT and CDR2 FQDESV (reference sequence). Trimming left V 7 bases short and J 4 bases short, with 17 bases between. The CDR3 is CASTLVGSTYNEQFF. The CDR3 coding sequence is TGTGCCAGCACCCTAGTTGGGTCTACGTACAATGAGCAGTTCTTC.